The clone carrying this T cell receptor beta chain was observed at least ten times. Its antigen is unknown. All unsorted peripheral T cells were captured because whole blood was used without fractionation. Peripheral blood, 2 to 3 ml, was drawn for RNA extraction. cDNA was made from 500 ng RNA using alpha and beta constant primers. Using multiplexing indices, alpha and beta chain libraries were generated apart by chain-specific third strand synthesis. All rearrangements within a chain used one primer pair; cDNA molecules carried barcodes. Each CDR3 protein is one row after TCRdb ran MiXCR on the 5' RACE reads. The sample has roughly 8,900 distinct CDR3 sequences; around 5.4% are singletons. The sample originates from a study of HIV-infected patients and healthy controls. Study-level results: HIV+ repertoires were severely depleted of MAIT alpha-chain CDR3s, unlike healthy controls.

This clonotype originated in an adult in good health. Material for sequencing was blood.

CDR3 in DNA: TGCAGTGCTAGGGGGGACAGGTCTTTCGAGCAGTACTTC. Translating it yields CSARGDRSFEQYF. The chain employs TRBV20-1 and TRBJ2-7; 8 nucleotides match TRBD1. The germline gives CDR1 DFQATT, CDR2 SNEGSKA (reference sequence). The ends lost 3 bases at V and 6 bases at J; junction bases unmatched: 7. The length of the CDR3 is 13 residues.